The clone carrying this T cell receptor beta chain was observed a single time. As yet, its antigen is unknown. The sample is drawn from a study of radiotherapy plus CTLA-4 blockade in lung cancer. Study findings and constraints: Radiotherapy was combined with ipilimumab, and tumor-derived TCR clones then expanded in blood. With interferon-beta, early dynamics of blood T cell clones were reported to best predict response.

Patients had chemo-refractory metastatic non-small-cell lung cancer and received focal radiation plus CTLA-4 blockade that used ipilimumab. This CDR3 has 13 amino acids. Trimming took 5 bases from V and 2 from J, leaving 10 bases between them. Germline values: CDR1 MGHDK, CDR2 SYGVNS. The method was immunoSEQ multiplex PCR; TCRdb's version includes in-frame clones alone and lacks a portion of them. The sample holds around 90,000 clones, about 83% seen once. The material was peripheral blood, obtained from a patient treated with radiotherapy plus ipilimumab. The chain has TRBV25-1 and TRBJ2-7; TRBD1 might be the D (6 bases). The clonotype comes from a human donor with non-small cell lung cancer who had stable disease on radiotherapy plus ipilimumab. The CDR3 DNA reads as TGTGCCAGCAGTTTGACAGGAACCTACGAGCAGTACTTC. As protein: CASSLTGTYEQYF.